The T cell receptor beta chain described here comes from a study of T cell changes during pregnancy in multiple sclerosis. TCRdb keeps only in-frame clones here, not all; method: immunoSEQ multiplex PCR. The sample holds some 64,000 clones, under 95% seen once. V lost 0 bases and J lost 8, with 11 bases in between. CDR3 length: 13 amino acids. CDR1 and CDR2 from the germline V gene are SGHNT and YYREEE (reference sequence). This clone appeared once. This TCR came from a female donor with multiple sclerosis, enrolled in a pregnancy study. The genes are TRBV5-4 and TRBJ1-1; unclear D gene. Sequencing used peripheral blood, obtained after pregnancy. The CDR3 coding sequence is TGTGCCAGCAGCTTGGCGTCAGAAAGAGAAGCTTTCTTT. The encoded protein is CASSLASEREAFF.